The source of this T cell receptor beta chain is a study of T cells in women clearing cervical HPV infection. Whole-study context: Cases' blood sampling followed lesion detection by median about 150 days (90 to 200).

CDR1 is MNHEY and CDR2 is SVGEGT in the germline V gene. The CDR3 totals 15 residues. V was cut by 6 bases and J by 3 bases, with 18 bases left in between. Study results and caveats: Controls had more TRBV6-7 (about 0.16%) than cases (0.11%).

As to this clone: Antigen unknown. Coverage ceases 3 residues before the CDR3 finishes, and the germline J gene fills in the end.

immunoSEQ multiplex PCR used an average of about 1.3 ug genomic DNA. Generated by immunoSEQ multiplex PCR, the TCRdb table keeps only in-frame clones and is missing some. Here the sample table reports some 23,000 clones. The source of this sequence is a woman aged 18 to 75 with a cervical HPV16 infection that either progressed to CIN3+ or cleared (not recorded which). The chain employs TRBV6-2 or TRBV6-3 and TRBJ2-7; D perhaps matches TRBD1 (7 bases). Source material: blood buffy coat. CDR3: CASRDYNAGGYEQYF. CDR3 bases read: TGTGCCAGCAGGGACTATAACGCAGGGGGCTACGAG.